The 17 T cell receptor beta chains below all came from one sample that was sequenced in a study of T cell responses to AZD1222 COVID-19 vaccine. The method was immunoSEQ multiplex PCR; TCRdb's version includes in-frame clones alone and lacks a portion of them. This sample has about 150,000 clones, with 92% found just once. Specimen: peripheral blood, collected on day 0 of AZD1222 vaccination. All receptors come from an adult in good health.

As DNA, the CDR3 is TGTGCCAGCCCCAACACCAATATCACAAACACCATATATTTT. Its translation: CASPNTNITNTIYF. The rearrangement links TRBV7-9 to TRBJ1-3; D ambiguous. The CDR3 extends over 14 amino acids. CDR1 is SEHNR and CDR2 is FQNEAQ in the germline V gene (reference sequence). The germline V and J ends were trimmed by 8 bases and 6 bases, with 17 bases remaining between them.

The V gene is TRBV3-1 (or the pseudogene TRBV3-2), the J gene TRBJ1-2, with D uncertain. Germline-derived CDR1 and CDR2 are LGHDT and YNNKEL (reference sequence). V dropped 6 bases and J dropped 3 bases, with 11 bases sitting between them. CDR3 size: 13 residues. Here the CDR3 reads CASRRGPDYGYTF. CDR3 in DNA: TGTGCCAGCAGGAGAGGACCGGACTATGGCTACACCTTC.

The chain uses TRBV5-1 and TRBJ2-1; 10 bases match TRBD2. Germline CDR1 and CDR2: SGHRS and YFSETQ. The CDR3 totals 16 residues. With V trimmed by 0 bases and J by 2 bases, 2 bases remained unmatched. The DNA for the CDR3 is TGCGCCAGCAGCTTGGTAGCGGGAGGCACCTACAATGAGCAGTTCTTC. Protein sequence: CASSLVAGGTYNEQFF.

The rearrangement uses TRBV28 and TRBJ1-1; D is uncertain. The CDR3 runs to 13 residues. V lost 1 base and J 6 bases, leaving 9 bases between the germline ends. CDR1 and CDR2 (germline): MDHEN, SYDVKM. CDR3: CASSLLGWAEAFF. CDR3 DNA: TGTGCCAGCAGTTTATTGGGTTGGGCTGAAGCTTTCTTT.

This clone came up a few times. This chain connects TRBV30 to TRBJ2-7; D could derive from TRBD1 or TRBD2 (5 bases each). Trimming stripped 5 bases from V and 1 base from J, with 18 bases between. The V gene's germline CDR1 is GTSNPN and CDR2 SVGIG (reference sequence). CDR3 length: 15 residues. The CDR3 region is CAWGPGAAHSYEQYF. CDR3 DNA: TGTGCCTGGGGACCCGGGGCAGCGCATTCCTACGAGCAGTACTTC.

The V call is TRBV28, the J call TRBJ2-5; perhaps TRBD2 as D (7 bases). The germline V and J ends were trimmed by 3 bases and 5 bases, with 13 bases remaining between them. Germline V gene lookup returns CDR1 MDHEN and CDR2 SYDVKM. The CDR3 is 14 residues long. The CDR3 region has the DNA TGTGCCAGCAGTTTGGGGGGGGCTCGGGAGACCCAGTACTTC. It yields the protein CASSLGGARETQYF.

Comments on this clone: At the DNA level, this CDR3 is encoded by other sequences in the same sample as well. In DNA form, the CDR3 reads TGTGCCAGCAGTTTCGGCCCGAACACTGAAGCTTTCTTT. It encodes CASSFGPNTEAFF. The rearrangement links TRBV12-3 or TRBV12-4 to TRBJ1-1; D is undetermined. CDR3 size: 13 residues. The V and J ends lost 3 bases and 1 base respectively, with 6 bases between them.

The chain links TRBV6-5 to TRBJ1-6, with 7 nucleotides matching TRBD1. The CDR3 totals 14 residues. Germline-derived CDR1 and CDR2 are MNHEY and SVGAGI. J was trimmed by 10 bases and V by 6 bases; bases with no gene match: 9. The CDR3 region has the DNA TGTGCCAGCAGGTCACAGGGGTTTATCTCACCCCTCCACTTT. Amino acids: CASRSQGFISPLHF.

The V and J genes are TRBV5-1 and TRBJ2-1, with 12 bases that match TRBD1. Germline V gene lookup returns CDR1 SGHRS and CDR2 YFSETQ. The CDR3 sequence is 14 residues long. The V gene end was trimmed by 0 bases and the J gene end by 14 bases; junction bases not matched to a gene: 6. CDR3 sequence: CASSLAWGTGGKFF. CDR3 sequence (DNA): TGCGCCAGCAGCTTGGCCTGGGGGACAGGGGGCAAGTTCTTC.

The gene calls are TRBV5-1 and TRBJ1-2, with TRBD1 matching over 8 bases. Germline CDR1 reads SGHRS; CDR2 reads YFSETQ. V was clipped by 4 bases and J by 8 bases; unmatched bases: 7. The CDR3 is made up of 13 amino acids. The CDR3, as DNA: TGCGCCAGCAGCATAGGACAGGGATACGGCTACACCTTC. Amino acid sequence: CASSIGQGYGYTF.

The J gene is TRBJ2-2, the V gene TRBV24-1; D gene ambiguous. Germline V gene lookup returns CDR1 KGHDR and CDR2 SFDVKD. V dropped 7 bases and J dropped 6 bases, with 14 bases sitting between them. This CDR3 comprises 14 residues. CDR3: CATSLPGGSGELFF. DNA for the CDR3: TGTGCCACCAGCCTCCCCGGTGGCTCCGGGGAGCTGTTTTTT.

The J gene is TRBJ2-1, the V gene TRBV20-1; TRBD2 matches 9 bases. Germline lookup yields CDR1 DFQATT and CDR2 SNEGSKA (reference sequence). After removal of 3 bases from V and 6 bases from J, the junction contained 6 bases not matched to a gene. This CDR3 has 14 residues. The chain's CDR3 is CSASVLAGINEQFF. As DNA, the CDR3 is TGCAGTGCTAGTGTTCTAGCGGGGATCAATGAGCAGTTCTTC.

This chain uses TRBV19 with TRBJ2-5; possible D gene TRBD1, 6 bases. V lost 4 bases and J lost 2, with 14 bases in between. CDR1 and CDR2 (germline): LNHDA, SQIVND (reference sequence). This CDR3 region has 15 residues. CDR3 DNA sequence: TGTGCCAGTAGTAGACCGGGACAAAAGCAAGAGACCCAGTACTTC. Translating gives CASSRPGQKQETQYF.

The genes are TRBV5-4 and TRBJ2-7, with 7 bases matching TRBD1. The length of the CDR3 is 13 residues. CDR1 and CDR2 (germline): SGHNT, YYREEE (reference sequence). Trimming took 4 bases from V and 3 from J; bases not matched to a gene: 4. The CDR3 DNA follows: TGTGCCAGCAGCGGCCGGGACAGCTACGAGCAGTACTTC. Translation gives CASSGRDSYEQYF.

This clone was observed once. This rearrangement joins TRBV5-6 to TRBJ1-3; no clear D gene. This CDR3 has 15 amino acids. The germline CDR1 and CDR2 sequences are SGHDT and YYEEEE. The V gene lost 0 bases and the J gene lost 0 bases, with 7 bases spanning the gap. CDR3 sequence (DNA): TGTGCCAGCAGCTTGGCCCGGTTCTCTGGAAACACCATATATTTT. Translating gives CASSLARFSGNTIYF.

This chain links TRBV27 with TRBJ1-1; unclear D gene. The CDR3 runs to 13 residues. Trimming took off 6 bases at V and 1 base at J, with 9 bases between the two ends. Per the germline V gene, CDR1 is MNHEY and CDR2 is SMNVEV (reference sequence). The CDR3 bases are TGTGCCAGCAGCATAGTCGGGAACACTGAAGCTTTCTTT. The encoded protein is CASSIVGNTEAFF.

This clone was seen only a few times. This chain joins TRBV27 and TRBJ2-1; 13 positions match TRBD2. With V trimmed by 7 bases and J by 2 bases, 17 bases remained unmatched. Germline CDR1 and CDR2: MNHEY and SMNVEV (reference sequence). The CDR3 contains 20 residues. CDR3: CASMKFGQGTSGAAYNEQFF. CDR3 coding DNA: TGTGCCAGCATGAAATTCGGACAGGGGACTAGCGGGGCGGCCTACAATGAGCAGTTCTTC.